This entry features one TCR beta chain sequence. Profiled with immunoSEQ multiplex PCR; TCRdb holds only in-frame clones, not every one. In the table there are approximately 80,000 clones, about 94% of which are singletons. This entry comes from a study of T cell changes during pregnancy in multiple sclerosis. V was trimmed by 3 bases and J by 3 bases, leaving 16 bases between them. Germline V CDR1 and CDR2: SGDLS, YYNGEE. The CDR3 has 16 residues. The sample consisted of peripheral blood, taken in the third trimester of pregnancy. The sequence was obtained from a female donor with multiple sclerosis, enrolled in a pregnancy study. The rearrangement uses TRBV9 and TRBJ2-1, with D possibly matching TRBD2 (6 bases). In nucleotides, the CDR3 is TGTGCCAGCAGCGAGGGAGGAGACAGACTCTACAATGAGCAGTTCTTC. Translating gives CASSEGGDRLYNEQFF.